The 31 T cell receptor beta chains given below trace back to one sample, sequenced in a study of blood T cell repertoires in COVID-19. Using immunoSEQ multiplex PCR, the repertoire was profiled, and TCRdb retains in-frame clones only, with some absent. The sample holds approximately 390,000 clones, 87% seen once. The sequenced sample was PBMCs or T cells enriched from blood (not recorded which). The receptor set was obtained from a woman aged 50 to 65 who had recovered from COVID-19.

This clone was detected only once. The sample has other DNA sequences that encode this CDR3 too. The DNA for the CDR3 is TGTGCCAGCAGTTTGGGCAGCTACAATGAGCAGTTCTTC. Translated: CASSLGSYNEQFF. The chain is built from TRBV12-3 or TRBV12-4 and TRBJ2-1; D is ambiguous. The V end lost 3 bases, the J end lost 3 bases, and 6 bases lay between the germline ends. CDR3 length equals 13 residues.

This clone was seen a few times. The gene calls are TRBV18 and TRBJ1-2, with 9 bases matching TRBD1. V dropped 1 base and J dropped 6; count of bases not matched to a gene: 6. The length of the CDR3 is 15 residues. Per germline, CDR1 KGHSH and CDR2 LQKENI. The CDR3 DNA follows: TGTGCCAGCTCACCACGGTTTGACAGGGGGGATGGCTACACCTTC. It encodes CASSPRFDRGDGYTF.

The chain carries TRBV5-1 and TRBJ1-1, with TRBD1 matching 7 bases. The V gene's germline CDR1 is SGHRS and CDR2 YFSETQ. V was clipped by 6 bases and J by 0 bases; unmatched bases: 5. The CDR3 consists of 14 residues. CDR3 sequence reads: CASTTGFMNTEAFF. CDR3 bases: TGCGCCAGCACGACAGGGTTCATGAACACTGAAGCTTTCTTT.

The gene calls are TRBV6-5 and TRBJ1-1; D is undetermined. Germline V gives CDR1 MNHEY, CDR2 SVGAGI. Trimming removed 4 bases at V and 0 bases at J, with 9 bases between. The CDR3 is 14 residues long. The CDR3 coding sequence is TGTGCCAGCAGTTCGGGAACAATGAACACTGAAGCTTTCTTT. This codes for CASSSGTMNTEAFF.

This chain uses TRBV9 with TRBJ1-4; D remains ambiguous. Germline V gene sequence: CDR1 SGDLS, CDR2 YYNGEE. The CDR3 totals 13 residues. The V and J ends lost 2 bases and 4 bases respectively, with 6 bases between them. The CDR3 DNA is TGTGCCAGCAGCGTGAGGGATAATGAAAAACTGTTTTTT. Its protein is CASSVRDNEKLFF.

The chain carries TRBV5-1 and TRBJ2-5; no clear D. The CDR3 runs 15 residues. CDR1 is SGHRS, CDR2 YFSETQ, per germline. Trimming took off 1 base at V and 0 bases at J, with 10 bases between the two ends. CDR3 nucleotides: TGCGCCAGCAGCTTGTCAGATCAGTACCAAGAGACCCAGTACTTC. Translation gives CASSLSDQYQETQYF.

The rearrangement uses TRBV30 and TRBJ1-2, with D possibly matching TRBD1 (5 bases). The germline V gene encodes CDR1 GTSNPN and CDR2 SVGIG (reference sequence). This CDR3 is 14 amino acids long. The V end was cut by 2 bases, the J end by 1 base, with 11 bases between. The CDR3 region is CAWSSQGVNYGYTF. The CDR3 DNA is TGTGCCTGGAGTTCGCAGGGTGTTAACTATGGCTACACCTTC.

The rearrangement uses TRBV6-5 and TRBJ1-1; 8 bases align to TRBD1. Germline CDR1 is MNHEY and CDR2 is SVGAGI. Losses at the gene ends were 6 bases for V and 5 bases for J; bases not matched to a gene: 11. The CDR3 covers 15 residues. The CDR3 loop is CASSPSGTGGTEAFF. For the CDR3, the DNA is TGTGCCAGCAGCCCCAGTGGGACAGGTGGGACTGAAGCTTTCTTT.

CDR3 region: CASSLQTGGGYGYTF. The CDR3 DNA sequence: TGTGCCAGCAGCTTACAAACAGGGGGCGGCTATGGCTACACCTTC. The chain has TRBV5-5 and TRBJ1-2; 9 bases agree with TRBD1. Germline lookup yields CDR1 SGHKS and CDR2 YYEKEE (reference sequence). The CDR3 is 15 amino acids. V trimming: 2 bases; J trimming: 4 bases; junction bases outside the gene matches: 6.

This clone was seen a single time. The sample contains more than one DNA sequence encoding this CDR3. The chain recombines TRBV30 with TRBJ1-2, with TRBD1 matching over 8 bases. From germline, CDR1 is GTSNPN and CDR2 SVGIG (reference sequence). V lost 2 bases and J lost 5; bases outside the gene matches: 1. The CDR3 consists of 12 residues. As DNA, the CDR3 is TGTGCCTGGAGTCAGGGGGCTTATGGCTACACCTTC. This gives the protein CAWSQGAYGYTF.

The gene calls are TRBV5-1 and TRBJ1-1, with D hard to call. The CDR3 extends over 15 amino acids. V lost 0 bases and J 5 bases, leaving 14 bases between the germline ends. Germline V lookup: CDR1 SGHRS, CDR2 YFSETQ. CDR3 protein: CASSLGGGPTTEAFF. The CDR3, as DNA: TGCGCCAGCAGCTTGGGGGGAGGACCGACTACTGAAGCTTTCTTT.

The CDR3: CASTPSGQGCGYTF. CDR3 bases: TGTGCCAGCACCCCTAGCGGACAGGGATGCGGCTACACCTTC. V usage is TRBV2 and J usage is TRBJ1-2, with 8 positions matching TRBD1. Germline loops: CDR1 SNHLY, CDR2 FYNNEI. V shed 7 bases and J 8 bases; nucleotides not matched to a gene: 12. This CDR3 has 14 amino acids.

This clone was recorded a few times. The chain recombines TRBV18 with TRBJ2-6, with TRBD1 matching 9 bases. Germline trimming cut 3 bases from V and 2 bases from J; bases unmatched to any gene: 5. The CDR3 sequence is 17 residues long. Germline CDR1 is KGHSH and CDR2 is LQKENI. CDR3 protein: CASSPTGGKAGANVLTF. The CDR3 nucleotides are TGTGCCAGCTCACCGACAGGGGGGAAAGCTGGGGCCAACGTCCTGACTTTC.

The chain combines TRBV18 with TRBJ1-3; no definite D call. Per germline, CDR1 KGHSH and CDR2 LQKENI. V was clipped by 3 bases and J by 0 bases, with 9 bases between them. The CDR3 is 15 amino acids. CDR3 in DNA: TGTGCCAGCTCACCCCCGGGTAACTCTGGAAACACCATATATTTT. The encoded protein is CASSPPGNSGNTIYF. The variable domain in full, with the rest retrieved from reference TRBV18 and TRBJ1-3, is NAGVMQNPRHLVRRRGQEARLRCSPMKGHSHVYWYRQLPEEGLKFMVYLQKENIIDESGMPKERFSAEFPKEGPSILRIQQVVRGDSAAYFCASSPPGNSGNTIYFGEGSWLTVV.

This chain connects TRBV7-8 to TRBJ2-1; maybe TRBD2 (6 bases). Germline values: CDR1 SGHVS, CDR2 FQNEAQ. The CDR3 runs to 16 residues. V lost 1 base and J lost 7, with 17 bases in between. The CDR3 DNA is TGTGCCAGCAGCTTAGTACTAGCTGGGTTATGGAATGAGCAGTTCTTC. Translated: CASSLVLAGLWNEQFF.

The chain carries TRBV5-1 and TRBJ1-1; D remains ambiguous. V shed 4 bases and J shed 8 bases, with 18 bases lying between them. The CDR3 loop spans 14 amino acids. Germline-derived CDR1 and CDR2 are SGHRS and YFSETQ. CDR3 bases: TGCGCCAGCAGCCCCCCCGGAGGGCCAACAGAAGCTTTCTTT. Translating it yields CASSPPGGPTEAFF. Filled out from reference TRBV5-1 and TRBJ1-1, the complete variable domain reads KAGVTQTPRYLIKTRGQQVTLSCSPISGHRSVSWYQQTPGQGLQFLFEYFSETQRNKGNFPGRFSGRQFSNSRSEMNVSTLELGDSALYLCASSPPGGPTEAFFGQGTRLTVV.

The chain has TRBV27 and TRBJ1-2, with D maybe TRBD1 (5 bases). The germline V gene encodes CDR1 MNHEY and CDR2 SMNVEV (reference sequence). With 2 bases removed from V and 2 bases from J, the gap between germline ends came to 15 bases. The CDR3 has 16 amino acids. In nucleotides, the CDR3 is TGTGCCAGCAGTTTAAAAATGGGCAGGGCCAACTATGGCTACACCTTC. Residues: CASSLKMGRANYGYTF.

The chain uses TRBV7-8 and TRBJ2-7; 7 nucleotides align to TRBD2. J lost 6 bases, V lost 6 bases, and 8 bases had no gene match. CDR3 length equals 13 residues. Looked up from germline, CDR1 is SGHVS and CDR2 is FQNEAQ. CDR3 coding DNA: TGTGCCAGCAGTCGGAAGCGGGACGGCGAGCAGTACTTC. As protein: CASSRKRDGEQYF. The whole variable domain, remainder taken from reference TRBV7-8 and TRBJ2-7, is GAGVSQSPRYKVAKRGQDVALRCDPISGHVSLFWYQQALGQGPEFLTYFQNEAQLDKSGLPSDRFFAERPEGSVSTLKIQRTQQEDSAVYLCASSRKRDGEQYFGPGTRLTVT.

This chain links TRBV20-1 with TRBJ1-2; D remains ambiguous. Trimming removed 5 bases at V and 6 bases at J, with 10 bases between. The CDR3 runs to 11 residues. The V gene's germline CDR1 is DFQATT and CDR2 SNEGSKA (reference sequence). The CDR3 sequence is CSAAGEDGYTF. CDR3 bases: TGCAGTGCTGCTGGCGAGGATGGCTACACCTTC.

This clone was found once. The genes are TRBV2 and TRBJ2-5, with 11 nucleotides matching TRBD2. V dropped 8 bases and J dropped 1; count of bases not matched to a gene: 6. The CDR3 is 15 amino acids. Germline lookup yields CDR1 SNHLY and CDR2 FYNNEI. The chain's CDR3 is CASGLAGGPQETQYF. The CDR3 DNA is TGTGCCAGCGGTCTAGCGGGGGGCCCCCAAGAGACCCAGTACTTC. Full variable domain (rest looked up from reference TRBV2 and TRBJ2-5): EPEVTQTPSHQVTQMGQEVILRCVPISNHLYFYWYRQILGQKVEFLVSFYNNEISEKSEIFDDQFSVERPDGSNFTLKIRSTKLEDSAMYFCASGLAGGPQETQYFGPGTRLLVL.

V is TRBV5-4 and J is TRBJ1-2; 7 bases match TRBD1. Per germline, CDR1 SGHNT and CDR2 YYREEE (reference sequence). V was clipped by 3 bases and J by 4 bases; unmatched bases: 3. CDR3 length equals 13 residues. CDR3 protein: CASSSGQLYGYTF. In DNA, the CDR3 is TGTGCCAGCAGCTCGGGACAGCTCTATGGCTACACCTTC. Using reference TRBV5-4 and TRBJ1-2 for the parts outside the CDR3, the full variable domain is ETGVTQSPTHLIKTRGQQVTLRCSSQSGHNTVSWYQQALGQGPQFIFQYYREEENGRGNFPPRFSGLQFPNYSSELNVNALELDDSALYLCASSSGQLYGYTFGSGTRLTVV.

Only one count was recorded for this clone. This rearrangement joins TRBV3-1 (or the pseudogene TRBV3-2) to TRBJ2-7; the D gene is possibly TRBD2 (5 bases). Germline values: CDR1 LGHDT, CDR2 YNNKEL (reference sequence). This CDR3 has 14 amino acids. With 0 bases removed from V and 4 bases from J, the gap between germline ends came to 10 bases. The CDR3 region has the DNA TGTGCCAGCAGCCAAGATTGGAGGCATTACGAGCAGTACTTC. This sequence encodes CASSQDWRHYEQYF.

The CDR3 nucleotides read TGTGCCAGCAGACTCTTAGCGGGGGGGAGCCTTAAAGAAGAGACCCAGTACTTC. Translating it yields CASRLLAGGSLKEETQYF. The chain employs TRBV11-3 and TRBJ2-5, with TRBD2 identical over 11 bases. Germline assignment: CDR1 SGHNT and CDR2 YENEEA. The J segment lost 3 bases and the V segment lost 6 bases, leaving 15 bases of the junction unmatched. This CDR3 is built from 18 residues. The complete variable domain, with remaining parts taken from reference TRBV11-3 and TRBJ2-5, reads EAGVVQSPRYKIIEKKQPVAFWCNPISGHNTLYWYLQNLGQGPELLIRYENEEAVDDSQLPKDRFSAERLKGVDSTLKIQPAELGDSAVYLCASRLLAGGSLKEETQYFGPGTRLLVL.

The V and J genes are TRBV7-9 and TRBJ2-2, with 7 positions matching TRBD1. Germline CDR1 and CDR2: SEHNR and FQNEAQ (reference sequence). There are 16 residues in the CDR3. Trimming removed 8 bases from V and 4 bases from J; junction bases left unmatched: 13. The CDR3 reads CASLTGKAWFTGELFF. CDR3 sequence (DNA): TGTGCCAGCTTGACAGGGAAGGCCTGGTTCACCGGGGAGCTGTTTTTT.

This clone was observed once. The V gene is TRBV5-6, the J gene TRBJ1-2; D ambiguous. The CDR3 contains 13 residues. The ends were cut back, 0 bases at V and 6 bases at J, with 9 bases in the middle. Germline V gene sequence: CDR1 SGHDT, CDR2 YYEEEE. The CDR3 sequence is CASSLGQADGYTF. CDR3 DNA sequence: TGTGCCAGCAGCTTGGGGCAGGCCGATGGCTACACCTTC.

V usage is TRBV3-1 (or the pseudogene TRBV3-2) and J usage is TRBJ1-3, with no clear D. The V and J ends lost 1 base and 0 bases respectively, with 13 bases between them. Germline CDR1 reads LGHDT; CDR2 reads YNNKEL (reference sequence). The CDR3 consists of 17 residues. CDR3 sequence: CASSQVDSLSSGNTIYF. For the CDR3, the DNA is TGTGCCAGCAGCCAAGTGGACTCCTTGAGCTCTGGAAACACCATATATTTT.

This clone appeared once. The CDR3 coding sequence is TGTGCCGTCCACCTCGACAGAGACAATGAGCAGTTCTTC. Translating gives CAVHLDRDNEQFF. This chain links TRBV6-5 with TRBJ2-1, with a tentative D call TRBD1 (5 bases). V dropped 11 bases and J dropped 5 bases, with 16 bases sitting between them. Germline V lookup: CDR1 MNHEY, CDR2 SVGAGI. The CDR3 loop spans 13 amino acids.

The chain is built from TRBV18 and TRBJ1-5; 8 bases match TRBD1. The CDR3 sequence is 14 residues long. V gave up 3 bases and J gave up 5 bases; unmatched junction bases: 3. Per the germline V gene, CDR1 is KGHSH and CDR2 is LQKENI. The CDR3 sequence is CASSPAGGDQPQHF. Written as DNA, the CDR3 is TGTGCCAGCTCACCGGCAGGGGGCGATCAGCCCCAGCATTTT.

This sequence joins TRBV4-1 and TRBJ1-1; the match to TRBD1 covers 10 bases. J gave up 8 bases and V 3 bases, and 9 bases lay outside the gene matches. Germline V gene sequence: CDR1 MGHRA, CDR2 YSYEKL. The CDR3 runs to 15 residues. The CDR3 region is CASSQDWTGGLEAFF. The CDR3 coding sequence is TGCGCCAGCAGCCAGGATTGGACAGGGGGACTGGAAGCTTTCTTT.

The rearrangement joins TRBV12-3 or TRBV12-4 to TRBJ2-7; D not certain. Trimming removed 3 bases from V and 5 bases from J, with 5 bases in between. There are 11 residues in the CDR3. CDR3 DNA sequence: TGTGCCAGCAGTTTCCTCCACGAGCAGTACTTC. Translation gives CASSFLHEQYF.

This chain links TRBV6-5 with TRBJ2-5; D ambiguous. Germline V gene sequence: CDR1 MNHEY, CDR2 SVGAGI. The CDR3 extends over 13 amino acids. Between the trimmed V and J ends, which lost 0 bases and 14 bases, there was a span of 16 bases. The CDR3 loop is CASSYSKGWAAYF. CDR3 bases: TGTGCCAGCAGTTACTCGAAAGGTTGGGCAGCTTACTTC.